The 25 T cell receptor beta chains presented below share a single source sample, sequenced in a study of T cells expressing NK-cell markers. Reprocessing the 5' RACE reads, TCRdb reports a single entry for every CDR3 protein and omits DNA. Recorded for this sample: hundreds of thousands of distinct CDR3 sequences. Sequenced input: blood T cells: a sorted CD56 or NKG2C T cell subset, CD4+ or CD8+ T cells, or bulk PBMC T cells (not recorded which). The source is a woman between 18 and 70 years old in good health.

V and J are TRBV12-3 or TRBV12-4 and TRBJ2-7; TCRdb's assignment of TRBD1 cannot be checked, as there is no DNA. The CDR3 length is 15 residues. The CDR3 loop reads CASSFGTGLTYEQYF.

The chain couples TRBV5-1 to TRBJ2-2. CDR3 size: 15 residues. Germline V CDR1 and CDR2: SGHRS, YFSETQ. The CDR3 loop reads CASTPDGENTGELFF.

This chain joins TRBV5-8 and TRBJ1-1. This CDR3 comprises 15 residues. Germline V gene data show CDR1 as SGHTS and CDR2 as YDEGEE. CDR3: CASSDHSLGGLEAFF.

The V and J genes are TRBV4-2 and TRBJ2-2; without DNA, the TCRdb call of TRBD2 cannot be checked. Looked up from germline, CDR1 is LGHNA and CDR2 is YNFKEQ. CDR3 length: 14 amino acids. This CDR3 reads CASSSRDQRRELFF.

V gene TRBV11-2 combines with J gene TRBJ2-3; TCRdb calls TRBD1, which cannot be checked without DNA. The germline V gene has CDR1 SGHAT and CDR2 FQNNGV. CDR3 size: 14 residues. The CDR3 is CASSRPRGQDTQYF.

The rearrangement links TRBV7-2 to TRBJ2-3. Germline-derived CDR1 and CDR2 are SGHTA and FQGNSA. The CDR3 is 15 amino acids. This chain's CDR3 is CASSLIDGGTDTQYF.

V gene TRBV18 combines with J gene TRBJ2-6; TCRdb's D gene call, TRBD1, goes unchecked for lack of DNA. The germline V gene encodes CDR1 KGHSH and CDR2 LQKENI. The CDR3 runs to 18 residues. The CDR3 reads CASSPNPGGISGANVLTF.

V gene TRBV28 combines with J gene TRBJ2-7; as DNA is missing, the TRBD1 call by TCRdb cannot be tested. Germline V gene data show CDR1 as MDHEN and CDR2 as SYDVKM. This CDR3 comprises 14 residues. The CDR3 reads CASSFGTGTYEQYF.

The V and J genes are TRBV9 and TRBJ2-2. This CDR3 comprises 15 residues. CDR1 is SGDLS, CDR2 YYNGEE, per germline. CDR3 sequence: CASRPNPSNTGELFF.

J is TRBJ2-1 and V is TRBV29-1; TCRdb gives TRBD2 as the D gene, but with no DNA this cannot be confirmed. This CDR3 region has 15 residues. Germline values: CDR1 SQVTM, CDR2 ANQGSEA. The CDR3 loop reads CSVEGTEREWNEQFF.

The chain uses TRBV29-1 and TRBJ2-3. Germline CDR1 and CDR2: SQVTM and ANQGSEA. The CDR3 has 14 residues. This CDR3 is CSVDIGWNTDTQYF.

The chain uses TRBV7-8 and TRBJ2-3. CDR3 length: 17 residues. In germline, CDR1 is SGHVS, CDR2 FQNEAQ. The CDR3 is CASSSRPKRGSTDTQYF.

The chain employs TRBV5-1 and TRBJ1-3; there is no DNA to check the TCRdb D call of TRBD1. Germline values: CDR1 SGHRS, CDR2 YFSETQ. The CDR3 has 17 residues. CDR3: CASSLAAQGFSGNTIYF.

This chain links TRBV15 with TRBJ2-2; TCRdb calls TRBD1, which cannot be checked without DNA. This CDR3 comprises 16 residues. Germline CDR1 LNHNV, CDR2 YYDKDF (reference sequence). This CDR3 reads CATSRRTGRSTGELFF.

J is TRBJ2-7 and V is TRBV6-5; TCRdb outputs TRBD1, but without DNA this stays unchecked. The CDR3 contains 14 residues. The germline CDR1 and CDR2 sequences are MNHEY and SVGAGI. CDR3 loop: CASSIPGQGYEQYF.

The chain has TRBV6-2 or TRBV6-3 and TRBJ2-5; TCRdb outputs TRBD1, but without DNA this stays unchecked. Germline V gives CDR1 MNHEY, CDR2 SVGEGT. The CDR3 runs to 18 residues. The CDR3 loop reads CASCPGGGHTGDQETQYF.

The CDR3 spells CASTLGPIRQFF. The chain uses TRBV12-3 or TRBV12-4 and TRBJ2-1; the D gene TCRdb calls, TRBD2, cannot be checked with no DNA. This CDR3 contains 12 residues.

This chain connects TRBV9 to TRBJ2-7; TCRdb returns TRBD2, unconfirmable since there is no DNA. The CDR3 length is 16 residues. Looked up from germline, CDR1 is SGDLS and CDR2 is YYNGEE. The CDR3 sequence is CASSVEDTGLGYEQYF.

The chain links TRBV7-9 to TRBJ1-1. Germline V gene sequence: CDR1 SEHNR, CDR2 FQNEAQ (reference sequence). This CDR3 has 12 amino acids. The chain's CDR3 is CASSLVGVEAFF.

The chain uses TRBV10-2 and TRBJ2-3; checking the TCRdb D call of TRBD1 is not possible without DNA. The CDR3 is 16 residues long. CDR1 and CDR2 (germline): WSHSY, SAAADI. This CDR3 is CASLLGGQGRTDTQYF.

The J gene is TRBJ2-2, the V gene TRBV2. The CDR3 has 13 residues. Germline V gives CDR1 SNHLY, CDR2 FYNNEI. The CDR3 sequence: CASSRFAGGELFF.

V gene TRBV12-3 or TRBV12-4 combines with J gene TRBJ2-1; TCRdb's D gene call, TRBD2, goes unchecked for lack of DNA. This CDR3 contains 15 residues. The chain's CDR3 is CASTPAGGLFEEQFF.

The chain joins TRBV25-1 to TRBJ1-3. Germline V lookup: CDR1 MGHDK, CDR2 SYGVNS. The CDR3 loop spans 12 amino acids. The CDR3 protein is CASTISGNTIYF. Full variable domain (rest looked up from reference TRBV25-1 and TRBJ1-3): EADIYQTPRYLVIGTGKKITLECSQTMGHDKMYWYQQDPGMELHLIHYSYGVNSTEKGDLSSESTVSRIRTEHFPLTLESARPSHTSQYLCASTISGNTIYFGEGSWLTVV.

The chain employs TRBV6-2 or TRBV6-3 and TRBJ2-7. The CDR3 is made up of 13 amino acids. Per germline, CDR1 MNHEY and CDR2 SVGEGT. This CDR3 reads CASYNLEAYEQYF.

This chain links TRBV6-5 with TRBJ2-1. This CDR3 has 18 amino acids. CDR1 is MNHEY, CDR2 SVGAGI, per germline. CDR3: CASSYSSQVERLYNEQFF.